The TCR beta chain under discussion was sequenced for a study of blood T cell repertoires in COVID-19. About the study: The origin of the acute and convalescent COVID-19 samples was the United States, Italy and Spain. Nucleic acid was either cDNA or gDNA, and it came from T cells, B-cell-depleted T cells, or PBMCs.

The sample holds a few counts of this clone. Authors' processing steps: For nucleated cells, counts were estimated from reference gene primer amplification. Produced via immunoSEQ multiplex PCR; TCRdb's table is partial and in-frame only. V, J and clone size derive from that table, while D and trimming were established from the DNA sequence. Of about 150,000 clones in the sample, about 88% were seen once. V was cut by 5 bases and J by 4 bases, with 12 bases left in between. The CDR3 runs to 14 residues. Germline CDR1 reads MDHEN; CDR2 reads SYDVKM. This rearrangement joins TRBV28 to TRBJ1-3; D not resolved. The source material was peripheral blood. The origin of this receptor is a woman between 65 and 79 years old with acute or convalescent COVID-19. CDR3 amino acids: CASSLGGGGNTIYF. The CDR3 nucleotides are TGTGCCAGCAGTCTGGGAGGTGGAGGAAACACCATATATTTT.